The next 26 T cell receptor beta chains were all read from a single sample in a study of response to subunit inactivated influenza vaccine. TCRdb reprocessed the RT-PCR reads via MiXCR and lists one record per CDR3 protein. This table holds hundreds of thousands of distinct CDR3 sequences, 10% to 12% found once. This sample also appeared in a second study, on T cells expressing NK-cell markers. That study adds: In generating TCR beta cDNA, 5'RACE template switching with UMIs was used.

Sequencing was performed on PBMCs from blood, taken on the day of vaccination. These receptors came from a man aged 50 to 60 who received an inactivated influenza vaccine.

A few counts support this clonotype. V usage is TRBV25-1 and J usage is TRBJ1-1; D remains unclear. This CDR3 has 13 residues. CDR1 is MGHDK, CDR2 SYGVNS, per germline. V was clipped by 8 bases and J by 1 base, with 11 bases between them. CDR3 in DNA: TGTGCCAGCGGCGAGTTACCGAACACTGAAGCTTTCTTT. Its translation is CASGELPNTEAFF.

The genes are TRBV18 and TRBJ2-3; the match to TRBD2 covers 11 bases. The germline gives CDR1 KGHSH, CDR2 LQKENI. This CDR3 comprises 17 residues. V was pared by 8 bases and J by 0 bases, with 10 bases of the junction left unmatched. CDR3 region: CASSQGLAVPSTDTQYF. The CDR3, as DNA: TGTGCCAGCAGCCAGGGACTAGCGGTACCTAGCACAGATACGCAGTATTTT. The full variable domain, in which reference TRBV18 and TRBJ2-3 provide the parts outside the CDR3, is NAGVMQNPRHLVRRRGQEARLRCSPMKGHSHVYWYRQLPEEGLKFMVYLQKENIIDESGMPKERFSAEFPKEGPSILRIQQVVRGDSAAYFCASSQGLAVPSTDTQYFGPGTRLTVL.

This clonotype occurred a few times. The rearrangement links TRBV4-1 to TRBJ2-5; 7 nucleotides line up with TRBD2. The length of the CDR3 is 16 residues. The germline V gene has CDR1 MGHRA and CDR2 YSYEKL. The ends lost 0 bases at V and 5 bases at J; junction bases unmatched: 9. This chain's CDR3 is CASSQDYGQGGETQYF. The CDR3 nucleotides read TGCGCCAGCAGCCAAGACTATGGCCAGGGAGGGGAGACCCAGTACTTC.

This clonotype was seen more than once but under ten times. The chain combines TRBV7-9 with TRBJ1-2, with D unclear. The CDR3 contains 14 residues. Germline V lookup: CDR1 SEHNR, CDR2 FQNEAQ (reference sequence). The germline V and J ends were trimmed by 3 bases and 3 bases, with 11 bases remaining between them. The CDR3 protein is CASSLGDAYYGYTF. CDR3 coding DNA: TGTGCCAGCAGCTTGGGCGACGCCTACTATGGCTACACCTTC. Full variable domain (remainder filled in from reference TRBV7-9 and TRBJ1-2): DTGVSQNPRHKITKRGQNVTFRCDPISEHNRLYWYRQTLGQGPEFLTYFQNEAQLEKSRLLSDRFSAERPKGSFSTLEIQRTEQGDSAMYLCASSLGDAYYGYTFGSGTRLTVV.

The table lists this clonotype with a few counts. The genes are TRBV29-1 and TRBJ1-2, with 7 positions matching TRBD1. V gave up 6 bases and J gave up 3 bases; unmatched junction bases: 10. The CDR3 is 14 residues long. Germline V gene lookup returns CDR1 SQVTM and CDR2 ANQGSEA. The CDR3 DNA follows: TGCAGCGTCCGTTTGACAGGGTATGACTATGGCTACACCTTC. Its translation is CSVRLTGYDYGYTF.

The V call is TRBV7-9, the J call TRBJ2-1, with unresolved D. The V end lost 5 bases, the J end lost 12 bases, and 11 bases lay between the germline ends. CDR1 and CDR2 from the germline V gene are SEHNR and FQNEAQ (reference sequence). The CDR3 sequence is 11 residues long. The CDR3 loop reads CASSPRLRQFF. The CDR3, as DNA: TGTGCCAGCAGCCCGCGCTTACGGCAGTTCTTC.

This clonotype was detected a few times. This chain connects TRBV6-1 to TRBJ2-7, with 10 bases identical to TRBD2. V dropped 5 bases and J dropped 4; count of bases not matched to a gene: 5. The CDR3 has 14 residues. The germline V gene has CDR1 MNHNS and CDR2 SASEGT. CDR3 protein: CASSRSSGSYEQYF. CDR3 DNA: TGTGCCAGCAGTCGATCTAGCGGGAGTTACGAGCAGTACTTC.

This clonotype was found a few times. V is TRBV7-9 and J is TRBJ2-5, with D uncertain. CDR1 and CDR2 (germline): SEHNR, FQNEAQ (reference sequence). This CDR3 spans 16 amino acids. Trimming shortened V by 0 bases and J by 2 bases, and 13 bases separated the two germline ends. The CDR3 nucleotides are TGTGCCAGCAGCTTAGCGGGGTCCACAGCTCAAGAGACCCAGTACTTC. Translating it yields CASSLAGSTAQETQYF.

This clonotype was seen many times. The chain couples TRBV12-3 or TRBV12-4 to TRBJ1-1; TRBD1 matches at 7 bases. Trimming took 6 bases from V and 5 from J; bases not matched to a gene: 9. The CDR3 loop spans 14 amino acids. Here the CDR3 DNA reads TGTGCCAGCAGCGAACAGGGGAGGGATACTGAAGCTTTCTTT. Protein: CASSEQGRDTEAFF.

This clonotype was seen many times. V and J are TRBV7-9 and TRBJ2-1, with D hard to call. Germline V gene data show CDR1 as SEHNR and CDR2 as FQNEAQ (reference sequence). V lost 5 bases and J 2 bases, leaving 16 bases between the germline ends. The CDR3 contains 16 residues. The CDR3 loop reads CASSPLRRVPYNEQFF. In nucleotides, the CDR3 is TGTGCCAGCAGCCCATTACGTAGGGTCCCCTACAATGAGCAGTTCTTC.

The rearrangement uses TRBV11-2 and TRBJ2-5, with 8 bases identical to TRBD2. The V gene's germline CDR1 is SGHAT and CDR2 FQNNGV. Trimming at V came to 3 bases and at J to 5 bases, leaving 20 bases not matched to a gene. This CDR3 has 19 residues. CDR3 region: CASSLSNLPWRGALETQYF. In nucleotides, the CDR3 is TGTGCCAGCAGCTTGAGTAATCTCCCCTGGCGGGGGGCCTTGGAGACCCAGTACTTC.

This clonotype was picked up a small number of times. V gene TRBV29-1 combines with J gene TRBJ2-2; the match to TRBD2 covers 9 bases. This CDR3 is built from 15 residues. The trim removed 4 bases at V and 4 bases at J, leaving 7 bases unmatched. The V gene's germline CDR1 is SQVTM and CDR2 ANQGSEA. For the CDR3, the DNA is TGCAGCGTTGTCGAGGGCGGGAGGGCCACCGGGGAGCTGTTTTTT. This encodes CSVVEGGRATGELFF.

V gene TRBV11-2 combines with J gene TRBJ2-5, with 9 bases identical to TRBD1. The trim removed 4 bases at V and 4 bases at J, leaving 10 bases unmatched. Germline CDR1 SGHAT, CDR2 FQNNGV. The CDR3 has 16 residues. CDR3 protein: CASSSPRGQGSETQYF. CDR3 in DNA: TGTGCCAGCAGCTCCCCCCGGGGACAGGGTTCAGAGACCCAGTACTTC.

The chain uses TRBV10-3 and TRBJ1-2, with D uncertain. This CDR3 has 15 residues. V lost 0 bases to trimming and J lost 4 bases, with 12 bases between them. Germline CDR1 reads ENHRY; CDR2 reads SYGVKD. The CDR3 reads CAISESGSRRYGYTF. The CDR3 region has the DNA TGTGCCATCAGTGAGTCGGGCAGTCGCCGCTATGGCTACACCTTC.

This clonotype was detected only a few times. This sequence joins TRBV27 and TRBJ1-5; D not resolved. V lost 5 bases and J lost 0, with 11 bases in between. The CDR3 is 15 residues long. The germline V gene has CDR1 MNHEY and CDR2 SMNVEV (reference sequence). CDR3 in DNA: TGTGCCAGCAGTGCAACAGTCTATAGCAATCAGCCCCAGCATTTT. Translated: CASSATVYSNQPQHF.

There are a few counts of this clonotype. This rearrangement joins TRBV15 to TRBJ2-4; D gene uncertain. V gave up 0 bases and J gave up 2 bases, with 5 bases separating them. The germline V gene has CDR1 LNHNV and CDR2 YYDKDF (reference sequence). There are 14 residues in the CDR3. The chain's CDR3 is CATSRDIPKNIQYF. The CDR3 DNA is TGTGCCACCAGCAGAGATATACCCAAAAACATTCAGTACTTC.

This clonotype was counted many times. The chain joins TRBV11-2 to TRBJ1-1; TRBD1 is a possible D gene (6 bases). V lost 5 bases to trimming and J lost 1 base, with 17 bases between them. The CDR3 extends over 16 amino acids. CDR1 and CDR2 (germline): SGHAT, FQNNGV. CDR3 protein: CASSPGAEPWNTEAFF. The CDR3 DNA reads TGTGCCAGCAGCCCAGGGGCCGAACCATGGAACACTGAAGCTTTCTTT.

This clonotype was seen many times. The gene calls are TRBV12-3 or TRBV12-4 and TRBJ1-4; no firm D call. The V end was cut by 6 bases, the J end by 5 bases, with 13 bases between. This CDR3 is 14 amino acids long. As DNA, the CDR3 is TGTGCCAGCAGGCCTTCGCCGGGAAATGAAAAACTGTTTTTT. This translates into CASRPSPGNEKLFF.

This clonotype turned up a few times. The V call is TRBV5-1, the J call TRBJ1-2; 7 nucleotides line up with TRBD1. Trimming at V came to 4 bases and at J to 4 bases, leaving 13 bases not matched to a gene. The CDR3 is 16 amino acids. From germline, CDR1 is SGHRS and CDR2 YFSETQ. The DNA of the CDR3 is TGCGCCAGCAGCCAAGTACCAGGCCGGACAGGCTATGGCTACACCTTC. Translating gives CASSQVPGRTGYGYTF.

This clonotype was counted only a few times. The CDR3 DNA reads as TGCGCCAGCAGCCAAGATTTGGGATTAGCCAAAAACATTCAGTACTTC. As protein: CASSQDLGLAKNIQYF. The chain employs TRBV4-3 and TRBJ2-4; the D is unclear. The CDR3 has 16 amino acids. V lost 0 bases and J lost 0, with 9 bases in between. Per the germline V gene, CDR1 is LGHNA and CDR2 is YSLEER.

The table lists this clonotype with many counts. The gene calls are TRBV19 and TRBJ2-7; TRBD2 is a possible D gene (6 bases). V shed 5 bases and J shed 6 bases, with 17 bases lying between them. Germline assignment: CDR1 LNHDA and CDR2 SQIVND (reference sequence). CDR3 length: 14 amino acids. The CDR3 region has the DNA TGTGCCAGTAGTGCCTCCGGGGGTGGTGGCGAGCAGTACTTC. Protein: CASSASGGGGEQYF.

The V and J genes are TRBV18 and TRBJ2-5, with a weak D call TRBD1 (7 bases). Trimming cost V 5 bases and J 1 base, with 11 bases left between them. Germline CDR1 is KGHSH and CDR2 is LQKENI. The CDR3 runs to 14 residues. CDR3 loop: CASSAGQRQETQYF. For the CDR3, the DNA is TGTGCCAGCTCAGCGGGACAGCGCCAAGAGACCCAGTACTTC.

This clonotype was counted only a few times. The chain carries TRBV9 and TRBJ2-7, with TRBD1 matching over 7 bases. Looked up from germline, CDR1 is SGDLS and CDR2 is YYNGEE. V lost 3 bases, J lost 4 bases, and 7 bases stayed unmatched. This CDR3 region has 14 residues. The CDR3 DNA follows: TGTGCCAGCAGCGCCACCGGGACAGCATACGAGCAGTACTTC. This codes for CASSATGTAYEQYF.

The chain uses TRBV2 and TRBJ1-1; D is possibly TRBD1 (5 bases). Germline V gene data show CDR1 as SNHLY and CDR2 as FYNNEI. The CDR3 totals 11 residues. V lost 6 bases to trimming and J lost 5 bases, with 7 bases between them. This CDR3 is CASRRGTEAFF. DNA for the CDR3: TGTGCCAGCAGGCGGGGGACTGAAGCTTTCTTT.

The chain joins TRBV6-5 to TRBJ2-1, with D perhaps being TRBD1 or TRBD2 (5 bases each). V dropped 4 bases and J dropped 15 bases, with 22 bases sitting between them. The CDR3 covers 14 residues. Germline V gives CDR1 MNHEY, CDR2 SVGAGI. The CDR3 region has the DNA TGTGCCAGCAGTTCCTTGCCGGGACCCCGTAGTTGGTTCTTC. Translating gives CASSSLPGPRSWFF.

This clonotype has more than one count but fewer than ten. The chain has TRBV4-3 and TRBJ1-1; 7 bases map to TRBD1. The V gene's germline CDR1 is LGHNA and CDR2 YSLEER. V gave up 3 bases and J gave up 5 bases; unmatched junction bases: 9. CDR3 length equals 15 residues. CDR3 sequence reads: CASSHPQGSRTEAFF. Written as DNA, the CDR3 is TGCGCCAGCAGCCACCCACAGGGGTCGAGGACTGAAGCTTTCTTT.